This T cell receptor beta chain was found in a study of cytomegalovirus exposure and HLA in healthy donors. General study findings and limits: Near-uniform donor sequencing depth was presumed by presence/absence analyses. In a later analysis, compared with equally common non-associated chains, HLA-associated beta chains were more expanded. Reports described diagnosis of cytomegalovirus status by the classifier as highly specific and sensitive.

The study ran its PCR with 60 Vbeta and 13 Jbeta primers. Using immunoSEQ multiplex PCR, the repertoire was profiled, and TCRdb retains in-frame clones only, with some absent. The sample consists of about 130,000 clones, around 80% of them appearing once. Germline values: CDR1 SGHNT, CDR2 YENEEA. V dropped 5 bases and J dropped 1; count of bases not matched to a gene: 4. There are 14 residues in the CDR3. This clone turned up a few times. Antigen unknown. The sample comprised PBMCs. The source of this sequence is a female donor in good health and CMV-seronegative. The V gene is TRBV11-3, the J gene TRBJ2-7; 8 positions agree with TRBD1. The CDR3 DNA reads as TGTGCCAGCAGCCCGCGGGACAGGTCCTACGAGCAGTACTTC. As protein: CASSPRDRSYEQYF.